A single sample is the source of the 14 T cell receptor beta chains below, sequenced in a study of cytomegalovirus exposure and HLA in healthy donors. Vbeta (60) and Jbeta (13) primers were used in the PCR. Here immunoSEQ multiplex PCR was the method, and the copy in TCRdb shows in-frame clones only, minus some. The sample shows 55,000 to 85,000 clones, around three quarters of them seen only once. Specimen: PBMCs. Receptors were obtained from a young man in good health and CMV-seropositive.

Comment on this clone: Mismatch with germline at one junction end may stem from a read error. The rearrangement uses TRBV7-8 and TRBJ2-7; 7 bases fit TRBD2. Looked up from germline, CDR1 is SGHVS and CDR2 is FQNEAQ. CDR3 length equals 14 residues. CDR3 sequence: CASSPHRDYYERYF. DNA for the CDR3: TGTGCCAGCAGCCCCCACCGGGACTACTACGAGCGGTACTTC.

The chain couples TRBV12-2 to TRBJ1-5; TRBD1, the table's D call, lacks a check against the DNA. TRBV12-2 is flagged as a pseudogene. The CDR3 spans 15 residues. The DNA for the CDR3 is TGTGCAAGTCGCTTCCGGGACAGGCCCAATCAGCCCCAGCATTTT. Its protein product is CASRFRDRPNQPQHF.

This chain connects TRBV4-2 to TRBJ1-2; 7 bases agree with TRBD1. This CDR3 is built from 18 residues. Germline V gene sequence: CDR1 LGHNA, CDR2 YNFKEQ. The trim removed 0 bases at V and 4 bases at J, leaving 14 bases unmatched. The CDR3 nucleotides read TGTGCCAGCAGCCAAGATTATGGGGACAGCCGATTGTTCTATGGCTACACCTTC. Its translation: CASSQDYGDSRLFYGYTF.

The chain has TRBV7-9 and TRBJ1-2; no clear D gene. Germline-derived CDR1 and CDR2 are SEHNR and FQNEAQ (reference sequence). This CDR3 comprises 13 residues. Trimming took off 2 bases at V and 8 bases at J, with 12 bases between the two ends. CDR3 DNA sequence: TGTGCCAGCAGCTTACAGGAGGAGATCGGCTACACCTTC. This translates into CASSLQEEIGYTF.

CDR3 in amino acids: CAWRKQESPLHF. CDR3 sequence (DNA): TGTGCCTGGAGGAAACAGGAATCACCCCTCCACTTT. The chain couples TRBV30 to TRBJ1-6, with D possibly being TRBD1 (5 bases). The CDR3 consists of 12 residues. Germline V CDR1 and CDR2: GTSNPN, SVGIG (reference sequence). V lost 3 bases, J lost 10 bases, and 10 bases lay in between.

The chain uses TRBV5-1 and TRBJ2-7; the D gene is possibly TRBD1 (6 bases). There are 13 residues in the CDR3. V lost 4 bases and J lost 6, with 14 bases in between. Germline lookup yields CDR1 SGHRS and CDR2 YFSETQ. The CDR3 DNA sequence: TGCGCCAGCAGCCAGGGGCCACGGGCCGAGCAGTACTTC. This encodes CASSQGPRAEQYF.

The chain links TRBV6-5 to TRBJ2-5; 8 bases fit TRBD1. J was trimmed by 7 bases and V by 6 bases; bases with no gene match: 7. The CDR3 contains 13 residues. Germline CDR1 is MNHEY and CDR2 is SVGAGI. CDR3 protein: CASRRGQAGTQYF. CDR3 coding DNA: TGTGCCAGCAGGCGGGGACAGGCCGGGACCCAGTACTTC.

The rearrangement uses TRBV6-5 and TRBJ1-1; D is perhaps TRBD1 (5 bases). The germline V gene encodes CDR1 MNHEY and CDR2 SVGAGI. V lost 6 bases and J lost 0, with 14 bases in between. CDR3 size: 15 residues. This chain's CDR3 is CASRAGFHMNTEAFF. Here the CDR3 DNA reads TGTGCCAGCAGAGCAGGGTTCCACATGAACACTGAAGCTTTCTTT.

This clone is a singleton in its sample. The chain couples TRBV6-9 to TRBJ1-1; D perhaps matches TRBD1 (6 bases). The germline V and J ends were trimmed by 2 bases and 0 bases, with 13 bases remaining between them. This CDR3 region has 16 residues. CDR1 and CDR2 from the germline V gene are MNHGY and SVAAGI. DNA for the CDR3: TGTGCCAGCAGTTATCCGGGGGGCGGTCTGAACACTGAAGCTTTCTTT. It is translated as CASSYPGGGLNTEAFF.

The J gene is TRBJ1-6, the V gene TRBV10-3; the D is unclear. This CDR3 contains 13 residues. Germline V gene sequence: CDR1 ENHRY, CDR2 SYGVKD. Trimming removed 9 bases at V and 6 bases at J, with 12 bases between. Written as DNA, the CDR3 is TGTGCCATTAGCGACGCAATTAATTCACCCCTCCACTTT. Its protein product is CAISDAINSPLHF.

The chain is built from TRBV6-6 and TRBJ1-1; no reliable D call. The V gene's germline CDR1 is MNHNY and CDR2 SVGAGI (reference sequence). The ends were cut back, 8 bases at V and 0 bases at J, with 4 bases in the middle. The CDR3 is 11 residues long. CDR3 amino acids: CASVMNTEAFF. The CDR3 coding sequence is TGTGCCAGCGTAATGAACACTGAAGCTTTCTTT.

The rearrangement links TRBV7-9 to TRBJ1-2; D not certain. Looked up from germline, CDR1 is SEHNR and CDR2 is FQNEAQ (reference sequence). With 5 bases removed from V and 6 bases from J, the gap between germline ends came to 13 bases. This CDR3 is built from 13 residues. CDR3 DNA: TGTGCCAGCAGCATTAAAGAGGGAAATGGCTACACCTTC. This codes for CASSIKEGNGYTF.

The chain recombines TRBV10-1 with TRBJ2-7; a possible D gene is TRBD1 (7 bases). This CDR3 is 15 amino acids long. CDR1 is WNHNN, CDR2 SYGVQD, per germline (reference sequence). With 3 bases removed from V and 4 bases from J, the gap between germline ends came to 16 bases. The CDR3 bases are TGCGCCAGCAGTGAAAGGAGGGGGCGCGGGTACGAGCAGTACTTC. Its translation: CASSERRGRGYEQYF.

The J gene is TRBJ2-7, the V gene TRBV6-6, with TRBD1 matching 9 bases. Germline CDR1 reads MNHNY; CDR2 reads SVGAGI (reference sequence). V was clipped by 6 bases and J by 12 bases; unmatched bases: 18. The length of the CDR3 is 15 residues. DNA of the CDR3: TGTGCCAGCAGCCTACTGGGGACAGGGTCTTTTGGACCGTACTTC. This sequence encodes CASSLLGTGSFGPYF.